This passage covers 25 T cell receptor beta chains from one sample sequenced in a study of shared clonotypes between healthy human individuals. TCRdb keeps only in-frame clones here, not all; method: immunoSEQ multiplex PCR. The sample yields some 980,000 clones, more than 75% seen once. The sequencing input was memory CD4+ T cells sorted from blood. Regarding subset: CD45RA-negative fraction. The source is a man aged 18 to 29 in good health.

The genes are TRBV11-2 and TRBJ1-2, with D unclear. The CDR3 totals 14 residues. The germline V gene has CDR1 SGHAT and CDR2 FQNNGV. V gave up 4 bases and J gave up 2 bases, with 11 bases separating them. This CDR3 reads CASSSSGENYGYTF. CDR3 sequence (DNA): TGTGCCAGCAGCTCGTCCGGGGAAAACTATGGCTACACCTTC.

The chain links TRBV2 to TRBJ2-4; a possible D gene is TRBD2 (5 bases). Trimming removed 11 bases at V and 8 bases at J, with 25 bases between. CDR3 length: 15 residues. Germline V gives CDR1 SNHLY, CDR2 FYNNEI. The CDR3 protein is CAPYRGLYLGDIQYF. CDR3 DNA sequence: TGTGCCCCCTATAGAGGCCTTTACCTCGGGGACATTCAGTACTTC. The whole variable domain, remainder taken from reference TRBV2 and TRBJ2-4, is EPEVTQTPSHQVTQMGQEVILRCVPISNHLYFYWYRQILGQKVEFLVSFYNNEISEKSEIFDDQFSVERPDGSNFTLKIRSTKLEDSAMYFCAPYRGLYLGDIQYFGAGTRLSVL.

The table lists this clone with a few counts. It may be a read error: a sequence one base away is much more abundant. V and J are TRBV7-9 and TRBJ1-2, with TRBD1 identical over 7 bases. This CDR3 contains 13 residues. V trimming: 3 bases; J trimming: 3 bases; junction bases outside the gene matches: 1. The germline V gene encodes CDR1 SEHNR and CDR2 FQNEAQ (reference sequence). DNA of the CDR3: TGTGCCAGCAGCTTCGGACAGGACTATGGCTACACCTTC. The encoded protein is CASSFGQDYGYTF.

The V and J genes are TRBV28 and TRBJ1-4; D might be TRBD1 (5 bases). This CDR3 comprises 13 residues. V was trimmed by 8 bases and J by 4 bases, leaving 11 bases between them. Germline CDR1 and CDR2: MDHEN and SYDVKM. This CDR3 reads CASAVRVNEKLFF. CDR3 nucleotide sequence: TGTGCCAGCGCAGTCAGGGTTAATGAAAAACTGTTTTTT.

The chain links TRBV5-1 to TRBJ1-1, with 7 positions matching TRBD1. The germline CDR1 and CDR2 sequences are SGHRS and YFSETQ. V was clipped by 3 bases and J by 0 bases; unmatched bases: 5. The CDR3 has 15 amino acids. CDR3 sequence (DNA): TGCGCCAGCAGCTCAGCCGGGACAGTGAACACTGAAGCTTTCTTT. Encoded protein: CASSSAGTVNTEAFF.

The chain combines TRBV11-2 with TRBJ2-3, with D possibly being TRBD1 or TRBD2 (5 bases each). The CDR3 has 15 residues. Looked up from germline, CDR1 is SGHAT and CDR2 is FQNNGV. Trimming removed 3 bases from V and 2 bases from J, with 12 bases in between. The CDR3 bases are TGTGCCAGCAGCTTTCGGGCAGGGACCACAGATACGCAGTATTTT. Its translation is CASSFRAGTTDTQYF.

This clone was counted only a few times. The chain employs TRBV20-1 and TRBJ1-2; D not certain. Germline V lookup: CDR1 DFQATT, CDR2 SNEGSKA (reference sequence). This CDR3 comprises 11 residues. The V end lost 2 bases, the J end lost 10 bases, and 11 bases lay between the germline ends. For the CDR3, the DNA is TGCAGTGCTAGACAGAAGACGGCCTACACCTTC. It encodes CSARQKTAYTF.

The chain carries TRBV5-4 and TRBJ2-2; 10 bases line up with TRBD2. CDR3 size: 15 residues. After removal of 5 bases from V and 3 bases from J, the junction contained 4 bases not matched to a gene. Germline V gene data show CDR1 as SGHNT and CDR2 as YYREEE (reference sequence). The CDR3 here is CASSLGLADTGELFF. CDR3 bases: TGTGCCAGCAGTCTAGGACTAGCGGACACCGGGGAGCTGTTTTTT. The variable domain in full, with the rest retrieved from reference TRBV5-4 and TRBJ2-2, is ETGVTQSPTHLIKTRGQQVTLRCSSQSGHNTVSWYQQALGQGPQFIFQYYREEENGRGNFPPRFSGLQFPNYSSELNVNALELDDSALYLCASSLGLADTGELFFGEGSRLTVL.

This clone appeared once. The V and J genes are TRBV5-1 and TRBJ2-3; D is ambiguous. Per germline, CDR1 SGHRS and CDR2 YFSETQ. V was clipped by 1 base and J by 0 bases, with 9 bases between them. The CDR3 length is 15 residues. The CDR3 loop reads CASSLPLSSTDTQYF. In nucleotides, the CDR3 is TGCGCCAGCAGCTTGCCTTTAAGTAGCACAGATACGCAGTATTTT.

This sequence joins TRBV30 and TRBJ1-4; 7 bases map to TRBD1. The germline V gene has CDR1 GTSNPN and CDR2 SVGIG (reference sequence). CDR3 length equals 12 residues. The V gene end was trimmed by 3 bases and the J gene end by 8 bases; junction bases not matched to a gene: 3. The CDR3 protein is CAWRLQGEKLFF. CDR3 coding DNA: TGTGCCTGGAGATTACAGGGGGAAAAACTGTTTTTT.

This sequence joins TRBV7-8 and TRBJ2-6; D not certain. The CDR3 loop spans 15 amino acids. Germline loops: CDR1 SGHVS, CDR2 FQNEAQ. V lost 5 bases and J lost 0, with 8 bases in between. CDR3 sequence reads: CASSPFNSGANVLTF. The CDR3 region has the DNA TGTGCCAGCAGCCCTTTTAACTCTGGGGCCAACGTCCTGACTTTC.

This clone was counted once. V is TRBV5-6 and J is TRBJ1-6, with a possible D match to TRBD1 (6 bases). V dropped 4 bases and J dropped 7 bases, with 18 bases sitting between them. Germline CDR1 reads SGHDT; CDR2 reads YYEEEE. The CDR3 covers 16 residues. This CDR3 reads CASSQLRGIWNSPLHF. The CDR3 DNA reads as TGTGCCAGCAGCCAGCTCAGGGGTATTTGGAATTCACCCCTCCACTTT.

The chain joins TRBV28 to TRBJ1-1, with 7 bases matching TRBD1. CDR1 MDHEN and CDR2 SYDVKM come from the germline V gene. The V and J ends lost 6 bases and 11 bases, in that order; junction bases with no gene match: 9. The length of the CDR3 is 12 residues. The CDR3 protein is CASSRQGRRAFF. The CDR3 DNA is TGTGCCAGCAGCCGACAGGGACGGCGGGCTTTCTTT.

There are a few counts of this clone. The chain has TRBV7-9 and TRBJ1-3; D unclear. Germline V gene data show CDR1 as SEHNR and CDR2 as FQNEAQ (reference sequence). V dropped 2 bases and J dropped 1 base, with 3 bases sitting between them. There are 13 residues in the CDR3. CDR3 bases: TGTGCCAGCAGCTTAATGTCTGGAAACACCATATATTTT. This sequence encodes CASSLMSGNTIYF. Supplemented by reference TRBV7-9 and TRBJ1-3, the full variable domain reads DTGVSQNPRHKITKRGQNVTFRCDPISEHNRLYWYRQTLGQGPEFLTYFQNEAQLEKSRLLSDRFSAERPKGSFSTLEIQRTEQGDSAMYLCASSLMSGNTIYFGEGSWLTVV.

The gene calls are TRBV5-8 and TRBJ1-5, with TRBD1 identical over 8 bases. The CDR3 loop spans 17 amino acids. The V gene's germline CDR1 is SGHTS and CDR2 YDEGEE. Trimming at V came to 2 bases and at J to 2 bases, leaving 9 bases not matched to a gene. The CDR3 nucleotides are TGTGCCAGCAGCTTTCAACAGGGGGTAACGGGCAATCAGCCCCAGCATTTT. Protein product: CASSFQQGVTGNQPQHF.

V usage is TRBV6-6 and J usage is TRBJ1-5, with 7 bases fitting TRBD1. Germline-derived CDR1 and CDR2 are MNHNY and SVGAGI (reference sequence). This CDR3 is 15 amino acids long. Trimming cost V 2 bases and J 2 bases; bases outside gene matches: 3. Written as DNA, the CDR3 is TGTGCCAGCAGTTACAACAGGGGAGGCAATCAGCCCCAGCATTTT. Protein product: CASSYNRGGNQPQHF.

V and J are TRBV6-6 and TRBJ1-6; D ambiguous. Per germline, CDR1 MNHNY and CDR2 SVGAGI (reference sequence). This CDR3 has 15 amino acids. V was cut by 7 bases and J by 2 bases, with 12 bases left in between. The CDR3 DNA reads TGTGCCAGCACCTCGGGAGGCACCTATAATTCACCCCTCCACTTT. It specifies CASTSGGTYNSPLHF.

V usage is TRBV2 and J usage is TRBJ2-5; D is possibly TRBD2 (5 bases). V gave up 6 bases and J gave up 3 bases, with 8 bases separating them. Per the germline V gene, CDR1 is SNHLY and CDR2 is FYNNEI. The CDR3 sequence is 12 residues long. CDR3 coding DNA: TGTGCCAGCAGGCCGGGGAAAGAGACCCAGTACTTC. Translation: CASRPGKETQYF.

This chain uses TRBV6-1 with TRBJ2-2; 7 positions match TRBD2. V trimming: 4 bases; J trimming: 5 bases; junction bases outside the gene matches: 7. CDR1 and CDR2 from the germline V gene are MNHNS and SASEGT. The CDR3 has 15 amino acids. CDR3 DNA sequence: TGTGCCAGCAGTGCTGGGGGGAGGGTGACCGGGGAGCTGTTTTTT. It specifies CASSAGGRVTGELFF.

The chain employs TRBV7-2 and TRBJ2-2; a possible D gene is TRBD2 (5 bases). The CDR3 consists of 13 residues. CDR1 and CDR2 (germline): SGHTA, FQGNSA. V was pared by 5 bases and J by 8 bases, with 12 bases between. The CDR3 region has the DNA TGTGCCAGCAGCACGGACTTTTCTGGGGAGCTGTTTTTT. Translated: CASSTDFSGELFF.

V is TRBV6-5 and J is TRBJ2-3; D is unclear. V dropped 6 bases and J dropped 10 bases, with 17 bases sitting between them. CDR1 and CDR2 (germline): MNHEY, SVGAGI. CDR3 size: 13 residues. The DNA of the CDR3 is TGTGCCAGCAGCGGAAGGTTAGGGTCAGCGCAGTATTTT. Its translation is CASSGRLGSAQYF.

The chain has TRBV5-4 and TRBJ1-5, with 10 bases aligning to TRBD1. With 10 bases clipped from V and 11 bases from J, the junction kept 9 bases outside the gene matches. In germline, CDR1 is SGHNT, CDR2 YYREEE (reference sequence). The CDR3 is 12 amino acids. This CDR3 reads CASSRDRGTQHF. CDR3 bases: TGTGCCTCCTCAAGGGACAGGGGCACCCAGCATTTT.

The CDR3 sequence is CASSFRGNYGYTF. Here the CDR3 DNA reads TGTGCCAGCAGTTTCCGTGGTAACTATGGCTACACCTTC. The chain has TRBV6-5 and TRBJ1-2; no clear D. The V and J ends lost 4 bases and 1 base respectively, with 7 bases between them. The CDR3 consists of 13 residues. CDR1 and CDR2 (germline): MNHEY, SVGAGI.

The CDR3 is CASGPGGTPGELFF. The CDR3, as DNA: TGTGCCAGTGGCCCGGGAGGCACCCCCGGGGAGCTGTTTTTT. The rearrangement links TRBV11-3 to TRBJ2-2, with 7 bases aligning to TRBD2. The junction had 10 bases not matched to a gene; V was cut back by 9 bases and J by 6 bases. CDR3 size: 14 residues. CDR1 and CDR2 from the germline V gene are SGHNT and YENEEA.

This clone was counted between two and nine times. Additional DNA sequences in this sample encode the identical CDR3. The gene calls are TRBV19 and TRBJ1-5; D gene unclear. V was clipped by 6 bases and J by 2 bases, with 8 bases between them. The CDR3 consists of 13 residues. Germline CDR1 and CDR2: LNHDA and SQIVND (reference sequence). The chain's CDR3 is CASREVGNQPQHF. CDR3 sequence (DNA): TGTGCCAGTAGGGAGGTGGGCAATCAGCCCCAGCATTTT.